This T cell receptor beta chain was captured in a study of OX40 agonist ivuxolimab in advanced cancers. About the investigation overall: Ivuxolimab was a fully human IgG2 agonistic monoclonal antibody targeting the costimulatory receptor OX40 (CD134). Intravenous ivuxolimab was administered to patients every 2 weeks at six dose levels: 0.01, 0.1, 0.3, 1.5, 3 and 10 mg/kg. Of the roughly 51 patients in dose escalation, around 19 had hepatocellular carcinoma, around 15 had melanoma, 9 had renal cell carcinoma and 9 had head and neck cancer. A male proportion of around 80% and a mean age of roughly 58 years, ranging from about 23 to 90, were recorded for the dose-escalation cohort. Prior anti-PD-1, anti-PD-L1 or anti-CTLA-4 therapy was permitted, and checkpoint inhibitors had been received by 40% to 50% of dose-escalation patients. Partial responses occurred in three dose-escalation patients: two with cutaneous melanoma and one with hepatocellular carcinoma. The purpose of peripheral TCRbeta sequencing was to test whether ivuxolimab changed TCR sequence diversity and led to clonal T-cell expansion. The monotherapy dose-escalation portion (N ≈ 50 patients) of the phase I ivuxolimab trial is reported in the paper.

Findings and caveats that apply to the study as a whole: Which antigens the clonally expanded peripheral T cells were specific for was not determined. At doses of 0.1 to 3.0 mg/kg, clonal expansion of both CD4+ and CD8+ blood T cells was observed from baseline to week 6. Partial responders in the 0.1-3.0 mg/kg groups had among the lowest normalized peripheral clonal expansion, especially among CD8+ T cells. Low levels of normalized T-cell clonal expansion were also shown by some nonresponding patients. After ivuxolimab, more expanded clones were found on average in CD8+ T cells than in CD4+ T cells.

Points on this clone: It lacks a known antigen. No much larger clone exists at a distance of one base, and base qualities are not known.

Patients with autoimmune disease history or receiving systemic immunosuppression were excluded from the trial. Peripheral blood for TCR sequencing was drawn from every dose cohort at baseline, at cycle 4 day 1 and at cycle 7 day 1. The samples were drawn from a first-in-human, open-label, multicenter phase I dose-escalation trial of ivuxolimab. Adults with locally advanced or metastatic head and neck squamous cell, hepatocellular, melanoma or renal cell carcinoma were enrolled in the trial. CD4+ and CD8+ T cells were sorted separately from peripheral blood before TCR sequencing. The CDR3 runs 16 amino acids, cysteine and phenylalanine included. Just the 48-base CDR3 DNA is kept, in frame starting at base 1. After removal of 5 bases from V and 7 bases from J, the junction retains 13 bases not matched to a gene. From the germline V gene (reference sequence), CDR1 is MNHEY and CDR2 is SMNVEV. Genomic DNA was extracted from sorted cells for sequencing of the TCRbeta CDR3 region. The immunoSEQ Assay was used to sequence the TCRbeta CDR3 regions. What TCRdb holds here is the immuneACCESS table cut down to in-frame rearrangements. Part of the clones is not present; checked against another copy, under half of the missing clones reflect an unresolved V gene, and the others are unexplained. The sample contains 20,000 or so clones, about four fifths of them found a single time. Together, the top ten hold approximately 36% of the sample.

The sequencing used CD4+ or CD8+ T cells sorted from blood, collected in a trial of the OX40 agonist ivuxolimab. The TCR was taken from an adult with an advanced solid tumor such as melanoma, head and neck, liver or kidney cancer. Recombination linked TRBV27 to TRBJ2-7, and TRBD1 matches 11 of the central bases. Here the CDR3 is given as CASSHHRTGGAEEQYF. The DNA is as follows: TGTGCCAGCAGTCACCACCGGACAGGGGGCGCGGAAGAGCAGTACTTC.